One T cell receptor beta chain is described in this entry. What it recognizes is unknown. Healthy donors of bone marrow made up the group. These data come from a study of cytomegalovirus exposure and HLA in healthy donors. Findings of the study overall: A later analysis appeared to link common viral pathogens to several of the most significant clusters. A later analysis linked around 17,000 TCR beta sequences to HLA alleles at 0.05 false discovery rate.

Trimming took off 5 bases at V and 4 bases at J, with 9 bases between the two ends. Germline-derived CDR1 and CDR2 are SEHNR and FQNEAQ (reference sequence). There are 12 residues in the CDR3. PCR employed 60 Vbeta and 13 Jbeta primers. TCRdb's table, derived via immunoSEQ multiplex PCR, lists solely in-frame clones and lacks some. The sample shows around 200,000 clones, about 80% of them seen only once. The sequencing sample was made of PBMCs. The sequence was collected from a man in his forties or fifties in good health and CMV-seronegative. This chain uses TRBV7-9 with TRBJ2-7; D perhaps matches TRBD2 (6 bases). CDR3: CASSPGGYEQYF. The CDR3, as DNA: TGTGCCAGCAGCCCCGGAGGGTACGAGCAGTACTTC.